This TCR beta chain was identified in a study of read filtering for tumor transcriptome and immune sequencing. This clonotype showed up many times. This CDR3 is 14 amino acids long. The germline CDR1 and CDR2 sequences are MGHRA and YSYEKL. Losses at the gene ends were 1 base for V and 3 bases for J; bases not matched to a gene: 1. From about 400 ng of RNA, a library with molecular barcoded alpha/delta and beta/gamma adaptors was made. TCRdb reanalysed the reads using MiXCR and keeps one entry per CDR3 protein. The repertoire holds tens of thousands of distinct CDR3 sequences, with less than 20% as singletons.

The sample consisted of a population of CD138-negative cells sorted from bone marrow. The V and J genes are TRBV4-1 and TRBJ2-7; 9 nucleotides agree with TRBD1. The sequence derives from a donor at least 40 years old with multiple myeloma. The chain's CDR3 is CASSQGDRDYEQYF. For the CDR3, the DNA is TGCGCCAGCAGCCAAGGGGACAGGGACTACGAGCAGTACTTC.